This T cell receptor beta chain was sequenced for a study of naive and memory T cell subsets. Study findings and constraints: Naive repertoires, especially CD8, held a few larger clonotypes, possibly memory cells re-expressing CD45RA. From naive to CM, EM and EMRA, diversity decreased and Gini increased.

Per the germline V gene, CDR1 is LGHDT and CDR2 is YNNKEL (reference sequence). The J segment lost 2 bases and the V segment lost 2 bases, leaving 2 bases of the junction unmatched. The CDR3 is 15 residues long. This clonotype turned up a few times. Its target is not known. An equimolar mix of two oligonucleotides served as the beta constant-region primer for TRBC1 and TRBC2. The ligated cDNA underwent four PCR rounds using SP2 and nested alpha and beta constant-region primers. TCRdb used MiXCR to reprocess the UMI-ligation and nested PCR reads, holding one entry per CDR3 protein. This table holds about 90,000 distinct CDR3 sequences, around 11% found once.

The sequence came from a human donor in good health. This rearrangement joins TRBV3-1 to TRBJ2-7; 11 positions match TRBD2. The specimen was naive CD4+ T cells from blood. CDR3: CASSQTSGRTYEQYF. The CDR3, as DNA: TGTGCCAGCAGCCAAACTAGCGGGAGAACCTACGAGCAGTACTTC.